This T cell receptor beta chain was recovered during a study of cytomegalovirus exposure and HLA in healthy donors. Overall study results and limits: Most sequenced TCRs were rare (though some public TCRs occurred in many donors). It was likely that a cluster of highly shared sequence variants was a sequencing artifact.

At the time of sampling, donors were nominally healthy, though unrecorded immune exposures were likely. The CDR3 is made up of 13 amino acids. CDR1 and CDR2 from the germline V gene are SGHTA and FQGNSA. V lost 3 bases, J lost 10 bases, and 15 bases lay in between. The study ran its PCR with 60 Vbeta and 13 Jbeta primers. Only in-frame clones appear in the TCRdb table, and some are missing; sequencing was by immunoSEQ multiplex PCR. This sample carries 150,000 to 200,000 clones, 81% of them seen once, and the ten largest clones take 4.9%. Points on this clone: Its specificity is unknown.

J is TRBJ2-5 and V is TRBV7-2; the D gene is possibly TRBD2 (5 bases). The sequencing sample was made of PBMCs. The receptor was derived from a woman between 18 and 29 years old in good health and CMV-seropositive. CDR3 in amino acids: CASSLYGVADQYF. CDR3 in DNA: TGTGCCAGCAGCTTGTACGGGGTTGCTGACCAGTACTTC.